The 13 T cell receptor beta chains presented below share a single source sample, sequenced in a study of cytomegalovirus exposure and HLA in healthy donors. The PCR contained 60 Vbeta and 13 Jbeta primers. This table comes from immunoSEQ multiplex PCR, and its TCRdb copy is limited to in-frame clones, with some not included. The table includes about 140,000 clones, more than 70% detected once. The sequenced material came from PBMCs. These receptors were taken from a man aged 30-40 years in good health and CMV-seronegative.

V is TRBV10-3 and J is TRBJ2-7, with TRBD2 identical over 7 bases. Trimming cost V 4 bases and J 0 bases; bases outside gene matches: 3. Germline CDR1 reads ENHRY; CDR2 reads SYGVKD. CDR3 length: 14 residues. The CDR3 sequence is CAISARGVSYEQYF. The CDR3 DNA reads TGTGCCATCAGTGCTCGGGGGGTCTCCTACGAGCAGTACTTC.

This clone was seen only a few times. The chain recombines TRBV6-6 with TRBJ1-2; D might be TRBD1 (5 bases). This CDR3 has 16 amino acids. The V end lost 1 base, the J end lost 3 bases, and 15 bases lay between the germline ends. Germline V CDR1 and CDR2: MNHNY, SVGAGI (reference sequence). The CDR3 nucleotides are TGTGCCAGCAGTTACTTTTCTCAGGGTGTGGACTATGGCTACACCTTC. Residues: CASSYFSQGVDYGYTF.

This chain joins TRBV9 and TRBJ1-3; possible D gene TRBD1, 5 bases. There are 13 residues in the CDR3. V dropped 5 bases and J dropped 4 bases, with 10 bases sitting between them. Germline lookup yields CDR1 SGDLS and CDR2 YYNGEE. The CDR3 reads CASSVDRGNTIYF. Here the CDR3 DNA reads TGTGCCAGCAGTGTTGACAGAGGAAACACCATATATTTT.

V and J are TRBV7-8 and TRBJ2-1; tentative D call: TRBD2 (6 bases). The germline CDR1 and CDR2 sequences are SGHVS and FQNEAQ. Trimming stripped 1 base from V and 6 bases from J, with 10 bases between. This CDR3 has 14 amino acids. The chain's CDR3 is CASSLVRRANEQFF. The CDR3 DNA reads TGTGCCAGCAGCTTAGTAAGGAGGGCCAATGAGCAGTTCTTC. The full variable domain, with the rest looked up from reference TRBV7-8 and TRBJ2-1, is GAGVSQSPRYKVAKRGQDVALRCDPISGHVSLFWYQQALGQGPEFLTYFQNEAQLDKSGLPSDRFFAERPEGSVSTLKIQRTQQEDSAVYLCASSLVRRANEQFFGPGTRLTVL.

CDR3 DNA sequence: TGTGCTAGTGGACCACCCAACGAACTAGCGGAAGAGACCCAGTACTTC. This translates into CASGPPNELAEETQYF. The chain recombines TRBV12-5 with TRBJ2-5, with 8 positions matching TRBD2. Germline V gene sequence: CDR1 LGHNT, CDR2 FRNRAP. V trimming: 6 bases; J trimming: 3 bases; junction bases outside the gene matches: 12. This CDR3 is built from 16 residues.

This clone was recorded only once. The J gene is TRBJ2-3, the V gene TRBV10-2; no firm D call. The CDR3 runs 15 residues. Germline values: CDR1 WSHSY, CDR2 SAAADI. With 4 bases removed from V and 2 bases from J, the gap between germline ends came to 13 bases. The DNA of the CDR3 is TGCGCCAGCAGTGTGGGCCCTCTTCTCACAGATACGCAGTATTTT. This translates into CASSVGPLLTDTQYF.

This chain connects TRBV5-1 to TRBJ2-5; 9 bases are shared with TRBD1. The CDR3 sequence is 14 residues long. With V trimmed by 6 bases and J by 2 bases, 5 bases remained unmatched. Germline V gives CDR1 SGHRS, CDR2 YFSETQ. The CDR3 nucleotides read TGCGCCAGCACACCCGGACAGGGGCAAGAGACCCAGTACTTC. This sequence encodes CASTPGQGQETQYF. The whole variable domain, remainder taken from reference TRBV5-1 and TRBJ2-5, is KAGVTQTPRYLIKTRGQQVTLSCSPISGHRSVSWYQQTPGQGLQFLFEYFSETQRNKGNFPGRFSGRQFSNSRSEMNVSTLELGDSALYLCASTPGQGQETQYFGPGTRLLVL.

This clone was picked up one time. The rearrangement links TRBV2 to TRBJ2-3; perhaps TRBD1 as D (6 bases). This CDR3 region has 15 residues. The V and J ends lost 1 base and 4 bases respectively, with 12 bases between them. Germline V gene lookup returns CDR1 SNHLY and CDR2 FYNNEI. For the CDR3, the DNA is TGTGCCAGCAGTGAAGAACAGGGTGGGGCAGATACGCAGTATTTT. Its translation is CASSEEQGGADTQYF.

The genes are TRBV5-1 and TRBJ2-5; 7 bases agree with TRBD1. CDR1 and CDR2 from the germline V gene are SGHRS and YFSETQ. The CDR3 has 14 residues. The V gene end was trimmed by 4 bases and the J gene end by 3 bases; junction bases not matched to a gene: 6. The CDR3 DNA reads as TGCGCCAGCAGCAGAGGACAGGCTAAAGAGACCCAGTACTTC. Residues: CASSRGQAKETQYF.

The chain is built from TRBV30 and TRBJ2-1, with D hard to call. Per germline, CDR1 GTSNPN and CDR2 SVGIG (reference sequence). The CDR3 loop spans 12 amino acids. The V gene lost 0 bases and the J gene lost 7 bases, with 7 bases spanning the gap. CDR3 nucleotide sequence: TGTGCCTGGAGTGTATACGGGAATGAGCAGTTCTTC. Translated: CAWSVYGNEQFF.

V is TRBV7-2 and J is TRBJ1-4; a weak D match, TRBD1 (6 bases). The germline CDR1 and CDR2 sequences are SGHTA and FQGNSA. This CDR3 is built from 12 residues. V was clipped by 5 bases and J by 13 bases, with 14 bases between them. CDR3 residues: CASSPTRGVLFF. The CDR3 DNA reads as TGTGCCAGCAGCCCCACCAGGGGAGTACTGTTTTTT.

This chain connects TRBV19 to TRBJ2-2; D is ambiguous. The V gene lost 6 bases and the J gene lost 9 bases, with 14 bases spanning the gap. This CDR3 spans 13 amino acids. Germline CDR1 reads LNHDA; CDR2 reads SQIVND (reference sequence). CDR3 sequence (DNA): TGTGCCAGTAGCCTTGTTGGAGCTCGGGAGCTGTTTTTT. Translated: CASSLVGARELFF.

The rearrangement links TRBV25-1 to TRBJ2-3, with D hard to call. From germline, CDR1 is MGHDK and CDR2 SYGVNS. Trimming shortened V by 4 bases and J by 5 bases, and 19 bases separated the two germline ends. The CDR3 totals 16 residues. The CDR3 region has the DNA TGTGCCAGCAGTGCACGAGAAAGTTACCGCGGAGATACGCAGTATTTT. This codes for CASSARESYRGDTQYF.